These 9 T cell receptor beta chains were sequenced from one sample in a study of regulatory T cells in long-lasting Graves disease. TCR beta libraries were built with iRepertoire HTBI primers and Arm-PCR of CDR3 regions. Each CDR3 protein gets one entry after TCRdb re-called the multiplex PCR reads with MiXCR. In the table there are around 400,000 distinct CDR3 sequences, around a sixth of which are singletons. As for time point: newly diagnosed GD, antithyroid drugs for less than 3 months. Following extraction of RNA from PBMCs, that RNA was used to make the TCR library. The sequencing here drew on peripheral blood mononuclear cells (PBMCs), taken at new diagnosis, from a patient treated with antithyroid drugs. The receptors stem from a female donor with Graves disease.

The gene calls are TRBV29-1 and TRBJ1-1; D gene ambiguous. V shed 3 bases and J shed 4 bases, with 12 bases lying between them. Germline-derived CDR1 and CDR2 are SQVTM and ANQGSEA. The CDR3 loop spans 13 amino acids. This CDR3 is CSVEGRAGTEAFF. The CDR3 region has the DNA TGCAGCGTTGAGGGGAGGGCGGGCACTGAAGCTTTCTTT.

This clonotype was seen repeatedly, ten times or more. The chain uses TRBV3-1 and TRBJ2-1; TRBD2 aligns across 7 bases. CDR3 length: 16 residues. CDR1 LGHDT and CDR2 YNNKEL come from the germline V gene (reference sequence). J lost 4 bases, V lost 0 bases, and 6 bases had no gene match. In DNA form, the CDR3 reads TGTGCCAGCAGCCAAGACAGCACTAGCGAGTACAATGAGCAGTTCTTC. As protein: CASSQDSTSEYNEQFF.

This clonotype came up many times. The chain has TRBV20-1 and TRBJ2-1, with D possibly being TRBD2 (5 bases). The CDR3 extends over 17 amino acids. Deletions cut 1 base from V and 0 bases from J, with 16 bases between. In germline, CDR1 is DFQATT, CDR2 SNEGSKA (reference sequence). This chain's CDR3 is CSARVGISPHSYNEQFF. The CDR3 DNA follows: TGCAGTGCTAGAGTCGGGATCTCCCCACACTCCTACAATGAGCAGTTCTTC.

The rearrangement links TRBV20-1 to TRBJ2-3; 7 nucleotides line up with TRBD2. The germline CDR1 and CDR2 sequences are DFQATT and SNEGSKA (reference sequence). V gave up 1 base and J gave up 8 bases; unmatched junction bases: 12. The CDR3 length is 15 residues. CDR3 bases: TGCAGTGCTAGAGTTCTAGCGGTGTCCGTTGGTACGCAGTATTTT. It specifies CSARVLAVSVGTQYF.

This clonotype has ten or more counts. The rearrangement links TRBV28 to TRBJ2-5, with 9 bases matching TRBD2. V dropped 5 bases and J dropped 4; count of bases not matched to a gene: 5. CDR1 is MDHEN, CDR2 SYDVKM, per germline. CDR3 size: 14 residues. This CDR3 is CASSRYSGRETQYF. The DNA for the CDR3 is TGTGCCAGCAGTCGATATAGCGGGAGAGAGACCCAGTACTTC.

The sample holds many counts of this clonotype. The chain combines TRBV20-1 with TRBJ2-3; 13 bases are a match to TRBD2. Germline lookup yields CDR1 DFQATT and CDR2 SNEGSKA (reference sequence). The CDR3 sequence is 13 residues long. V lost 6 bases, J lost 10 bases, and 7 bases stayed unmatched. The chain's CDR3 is CSAHGTSGNAQYF. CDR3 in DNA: TGCAGTGCCCACGGGACTAGCGGGAATGCGCAGTATTTT.

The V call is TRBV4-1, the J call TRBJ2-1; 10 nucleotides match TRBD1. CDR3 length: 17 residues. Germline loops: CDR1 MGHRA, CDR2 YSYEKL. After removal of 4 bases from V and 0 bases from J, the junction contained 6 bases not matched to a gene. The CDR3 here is CASSRLGQGLSYNEQFF. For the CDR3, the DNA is TGCGCCAGCAGCCGATTGGGACAGGGGCTCTCCTACAATGAGCAGTTCTTC.

In DNA, the CDR3 is TGTGCCAGCAGTTACTTCGGGACTAGCGGGGAAGAGACCCAGTACTTC. It yields the protein CASSYFGTSGEETQYF. This rearrangement joins TRBV6-5 to TRBJ2-5; TRBD2 agrees at 13 bases. Germline V gene data show CDR1 as MNHEY and CDR2 as SVGAGI. The CDR3 has 16 amino acids. V trimming: 1 base; J trimming: 3 bases; junction bases outside the gene matches: 2.

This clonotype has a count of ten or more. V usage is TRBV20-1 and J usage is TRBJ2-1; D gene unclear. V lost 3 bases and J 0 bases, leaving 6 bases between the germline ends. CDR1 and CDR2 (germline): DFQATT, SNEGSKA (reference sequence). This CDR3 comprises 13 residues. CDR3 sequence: CSASGSSYNEQFF. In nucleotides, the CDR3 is TGCAGTGCTAGCGGAAGCTCCTACAATGAGCAGTTCTTC.